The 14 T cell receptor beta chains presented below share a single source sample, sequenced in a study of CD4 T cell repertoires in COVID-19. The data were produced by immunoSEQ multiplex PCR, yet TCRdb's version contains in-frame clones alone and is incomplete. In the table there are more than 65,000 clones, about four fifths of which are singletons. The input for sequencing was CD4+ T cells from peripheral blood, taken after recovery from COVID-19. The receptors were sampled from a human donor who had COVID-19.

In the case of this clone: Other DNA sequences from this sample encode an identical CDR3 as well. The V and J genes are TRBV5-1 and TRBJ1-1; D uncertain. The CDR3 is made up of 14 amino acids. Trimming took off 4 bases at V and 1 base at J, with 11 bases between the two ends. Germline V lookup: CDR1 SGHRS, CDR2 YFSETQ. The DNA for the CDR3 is TGCGCCAGCAGCGGCCCGGGCGGGAACACTGAAGCTTTCTTT. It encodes CASSGPGGNTEAFF.

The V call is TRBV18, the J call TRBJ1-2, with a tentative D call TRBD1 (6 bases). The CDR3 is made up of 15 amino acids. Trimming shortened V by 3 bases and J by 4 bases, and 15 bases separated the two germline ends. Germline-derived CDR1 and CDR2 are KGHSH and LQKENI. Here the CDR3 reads CASSPDPTGAYGYTF. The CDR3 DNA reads TGTGCCAGCTCACCTGACCCGACAGGAGCCTATGGCTACACCTTC.

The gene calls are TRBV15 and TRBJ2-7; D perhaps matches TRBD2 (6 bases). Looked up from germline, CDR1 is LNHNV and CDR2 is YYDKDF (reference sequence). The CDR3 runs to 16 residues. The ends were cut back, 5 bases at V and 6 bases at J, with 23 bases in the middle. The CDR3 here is CATSPTVWGEEAEQYF. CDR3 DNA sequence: TGTGCCACCAGCCCGACCGTATGGGGGGAGGAGGCCGAGCAGTACTTC.

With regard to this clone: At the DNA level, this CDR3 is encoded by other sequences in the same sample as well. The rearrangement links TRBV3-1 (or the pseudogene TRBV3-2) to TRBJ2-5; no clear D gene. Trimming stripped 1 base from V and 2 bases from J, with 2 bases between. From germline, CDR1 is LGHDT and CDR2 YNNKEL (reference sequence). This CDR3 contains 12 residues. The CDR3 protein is CASSQVQETQYF. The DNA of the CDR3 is TGTGCCAGCAGCCAAGTACAAGAGACCCAGTACTTC.

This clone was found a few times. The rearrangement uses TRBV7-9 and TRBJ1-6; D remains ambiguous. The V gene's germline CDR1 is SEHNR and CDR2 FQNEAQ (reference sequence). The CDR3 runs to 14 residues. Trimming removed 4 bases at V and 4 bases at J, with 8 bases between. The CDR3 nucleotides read TGTGCCAGCAGCTACGCGGGGTATAATTCACCCCTCCACTTT. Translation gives CASSYAGYNSPLHF.

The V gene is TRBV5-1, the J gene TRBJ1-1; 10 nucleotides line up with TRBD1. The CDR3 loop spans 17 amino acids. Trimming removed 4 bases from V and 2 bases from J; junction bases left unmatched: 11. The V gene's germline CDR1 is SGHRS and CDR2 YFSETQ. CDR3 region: CASSLGTGERVNTEAFF. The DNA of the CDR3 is TGCGCCAGCAGCCTGGGGACAGGGGAAAGGGTAAACACTGAAGCTTTCTTT.

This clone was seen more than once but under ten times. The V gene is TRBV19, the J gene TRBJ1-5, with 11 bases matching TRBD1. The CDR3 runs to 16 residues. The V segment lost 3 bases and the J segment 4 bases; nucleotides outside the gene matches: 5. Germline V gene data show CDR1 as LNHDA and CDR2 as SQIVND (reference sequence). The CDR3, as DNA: TGTGCCAGTAGTATCGTTGGACAGGGGGCGAATCAGCCCCAGCATTTT. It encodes CASSIVGQGANQPQHF.

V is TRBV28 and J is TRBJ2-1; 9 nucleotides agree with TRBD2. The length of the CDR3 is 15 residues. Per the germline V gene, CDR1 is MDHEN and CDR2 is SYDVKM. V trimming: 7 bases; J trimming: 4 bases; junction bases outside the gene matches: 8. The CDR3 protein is CASTPSGTLYNEQFF. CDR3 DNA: TGTGCCAGCACTCCTAGCGGGACCCTTTACAATGAGCAGTTCTTC.

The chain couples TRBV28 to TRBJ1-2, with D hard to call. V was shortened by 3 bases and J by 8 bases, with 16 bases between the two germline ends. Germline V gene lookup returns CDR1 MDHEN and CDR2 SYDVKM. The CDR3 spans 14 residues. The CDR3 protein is CASSFFLGGRGYTF. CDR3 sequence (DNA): TGTGCCAGCAGTTTTTTCCTTGGAGGGCGCGGCTACACCTTC.

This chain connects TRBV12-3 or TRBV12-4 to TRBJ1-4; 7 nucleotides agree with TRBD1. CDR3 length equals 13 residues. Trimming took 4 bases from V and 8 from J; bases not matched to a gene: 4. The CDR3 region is CASSYRGREKLFF. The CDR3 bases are TGTGCCAGCAGTTACAGGGGCCGGGAAAAACTGTTTTTT.

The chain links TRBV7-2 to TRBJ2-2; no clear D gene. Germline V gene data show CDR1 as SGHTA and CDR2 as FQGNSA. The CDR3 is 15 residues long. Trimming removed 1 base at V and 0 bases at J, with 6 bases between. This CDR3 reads CASSLDPANTGELFF. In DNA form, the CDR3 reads TGTGCCAGCAGCTTAGATCCGGCGAACACCGGGGAGCTGTTTTTT. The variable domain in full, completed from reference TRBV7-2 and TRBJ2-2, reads GAGVSQSPSNKVTEKGKDVELRCDPISGHTALYWYRQSLGQGLEFLIYFQGNSAPDKSGLPSDRFSAERTGGSVSTLTIQRTQQEDSAVYLCASSLDPANTGELFFGEGSRLTVL.

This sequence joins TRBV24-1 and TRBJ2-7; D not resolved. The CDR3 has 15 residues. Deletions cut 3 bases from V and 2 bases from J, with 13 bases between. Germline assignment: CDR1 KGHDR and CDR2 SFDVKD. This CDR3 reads CATSDDRTLPYEQYF. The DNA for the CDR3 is TGTGCCACCAGTGATGACCGGACGCTTCCCTACGAGCAGTACTTC.

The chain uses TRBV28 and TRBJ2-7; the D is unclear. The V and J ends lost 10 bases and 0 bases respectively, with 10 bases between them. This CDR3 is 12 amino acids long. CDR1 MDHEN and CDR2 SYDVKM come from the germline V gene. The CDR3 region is CATTSHSYEQYF. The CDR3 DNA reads TGTGCCACCACCTCGCACTCCTACGAGCAGTACTTC. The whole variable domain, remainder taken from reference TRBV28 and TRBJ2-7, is DVKVTQSSRYLVKRTGEKVFLECVQDMDHENMFWYRQDPGLGLRLIYFSYDVKMKEKGDIPEGYSVSREKKERFSLILESASTNQTSMYLCATTSHSYEQYFGPGTRLTVT.

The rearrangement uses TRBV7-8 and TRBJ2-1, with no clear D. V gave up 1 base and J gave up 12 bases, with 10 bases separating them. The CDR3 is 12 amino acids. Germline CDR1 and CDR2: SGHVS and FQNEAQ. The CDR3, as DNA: TGTGCCAGCAGCTTAGGTGGGTTACGGCAGTTCTTC. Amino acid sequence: CASSLGGLRQFF.